The TCR beta chain under discussion was sequenced for a study of T cell changes during pregnancy in multiple sclerosis (dated by TCRdb to about 2019). A note on the overall study: In women with multiple sclerosis, the researchers looked at how the T cell repertoire shifted as pregnancy progressed.

CDR1 and CDR2, per the germline V gene, are SGHAT and FQNNGV. V lost 4 bases and J lost 4 bases, and the count of bases not matched to a germline gene is 3. The CDR3, from cysteine to phenylalanine, totals 15 residues. This entry keeps only the CDR3 DNA: 45 bases, framed from base 1. Libraries came from the immunoSEQ multiplex PCR assay. The immuneACCESS repertoire file appears here via TCRdb, limited to in-frame rearrangements. These files lack a portion of the clones; in checked studies, under half of the deficit traces to unresolved V genes, and the cause of the others is not known. A total of approximately 92,000 clones appear in this sample, 92% of them only once. The ten largest clones take up 1.5% to 1.9% of the sample. Note on this clone: Its binding antigen is unknown. No much larger clone exists at a distance of one base, and base qualities are not known.

The sequence derives from a female donor with multiple sclerosis, enrolled in a pregnancy study. The chain employs TRBV11-2 and TRBJ1-3; a stretch of 11 junction bases matches TRBD1. Here the sequenced sample was peripheral blood, taken in the first trimester of pregnancy. The CDR3: CASSSGTGGGNTIYF. The sequence in DNA is TGTGCCAGCAGCTCCGGGACAGGGGGAGGAAACACCATATATTTT. Where the CDR3 stops, the reference TRBV11-2 and TRBJ1-3 genes take over; the full variable domain is EAGVAQSPRYKIIEKRQSVAFWCNPISGHATLYWYQQILGQGPKLLIQFQNNGVVDDSQLPKDRFSAERLKGVDSTLKIQPAKLEDSAVYLCASSSGTGGGNTIYFGEGSWLTVV.